This entry lists 28 T cell receptor beta chains sequenced from one sample in a study of T cells in Graves' hyperthyroidism and ophthalmopathy. The TCR beta CDR3 regions underwent amplification using RNA transcripts as the source. When the TCR CDR3 underwent first-round RT-PCR, the HTBI primer set was used. MiXCR was run by TCRdb on the multiplex PCR reads, yielding one entry per CDR3 protein. The data contain fewer than 700,000 distinct CDR3 sequences, 15% to 20% of them seen just once; the ten biggest clones take up 3.8%. The sequenced sample consisted of blood. These receptors all stem from a woman aged 25 to 45 with Graves' hyperthyroidism.

This clonotype was seen more than once but under ten times. V and J are TRBV6-2 or TRBV6-3 and TRBJ2-1; D perhaps matches TRBD1 (5 bases). The CDR3 consists of 17 residues. V was pared by 6 bases and J by 8 bases, with 26 bases between. Per the germline V gene, CDR1 is MNHEY and CDR2 is SVGEGT. The CDR3 DNA follows: TGTGCCAGCAGCTCAGTTCCTTTTTTAGGGGAAGTTGATGAGCAGTTCTTC. It specifies CASSSVPFLGEVDEQFF.

In its sample, this clonotype was seen many times. V usage is TRBV7-2 and J usage is TRBJ2-7, with 14 nucleotides matching TRBD2. Germline CDR1 is SGHTA and CDR2 is FQGNSA. This CDR3 contains 12 residues. The V and J ends lost 8 bases and 7 bases, in that order; junction bases with no gene match: 1. CDR3 DNA: TGTGCCAGCGGACTAGCGGGAGGAGAGCAGTACTTC. Translating gives CASGLAGGEQYF. Drawing the rest from reference TRBV7-2 and TRBJ2-7, the complete variable domain is GAGVSQSPSNKVTEKGKDVELRCDPISGHTALYWYRQSLGQGLEFLIYFQGNSAPDKSGLPSDRFSAERTGGSVSTLTIQRTQQEDSAVYLCASGLAGGEQYFGPGTRLTVT.

This clonotype came up many times. This rearrangement joins TRBV3-1 to TRBJ1-2; D not resolved. The V and J ends lost 2 bases and 4 bases respectively, with 8 bases between them. The CDR3 totals 13 residues. Germline V CDR1 and CDR2: LGHDT, YNNKEL (reference sequence). DNA for the CDR3: TGTGCCAGCAGCCAAACAATCACCTATGGCTACACCTTC. Residues: CASSQTITYGYTF.

V is TRBV5-1 and J is TRBJ2-5; TRBD2 agrees at 10 bases. V trimming: 4 bases; J trimming: 5 bases; junction bases outside the gene matches: 11. CDR3 length equals 16 residues. CDR1 and CDR2 (germline): SGHRS, YFSETQ. The CDR3 spells CASSAPAGGPGETQYF. The CDR3 DNA is TGCGCCAGCAGCGCCCCAGCGGGAGGGCCGGGGGAGACCCAGTACTTC. The full variable domain, rest sourced from reference TRBV5-1 and TRBJ2-5, is KAGVTQTPRYLIKTRGQQVTLSCSPISGHRSVSWYQQTPGQGLQFLFEYFSETQRNKGNFPGRFSGRQFSNSRSEMNVSTLELGDSALYLCASSAPAGGPGETQYFGPGTRLLVL.

This rearrangement joins TRBV5-1 to TRBJ2-1, with D maybe TRBD2 (5 bases). V was trimmed by 1 base and J by 4 bases, leaving 12 bases between them. CDR1 and CDR2 from the germline V gene are SGHRS and YFSETQ. The CDR3 sequence is 15 residues long. CDR3 amino acids: CASSLRPEVYNEQFF. CDR3 DNA: TGCGCCAGCAGCTTGAGGCCGGAGGTATACAATGAGCAGTTCTTC.

This clonotype was seen ten or more times. This rearrangement joins TRBV27 to TRBJ2-3; 9 nucleotides line up with TRBD1. J lost 2 bases, V lost 2 bases, and 14 bases had no gene match. The V gene's germline CDR1 is MNHEY and CDR2 SMNVEV (reference sequence). The CDR3 is 19 residues long. The CDR3 DNA reads TGTGCCAGCAGTTTAACCGGGACAGGGCCAGCGGGGTTCACAGATACGCAGTATTTT. Residues: CASSLTGTGPAGFTDTQYF.

The sample holds a few counts of this clonotype. The rearrangement joins TRBV4-2 to TRBJ2-2; D gene uncertain. The CDR3 extends over 14 amino acids. V was cut by 2 bases and J by 6 bases, with 10 bases left in between. In germline, CDR1 is LGHNA, CDR2 YNFKEQ. The DNA of the CDR3 is TGTGCCAGCAGCCAAAGAGTCACGGCCGGGGAGCTGTTTTTT. It specifies CASSQRVTAGELFF.

This rearrangement joins TRBV7-9 to TRBJ2-6, with D uncertain. Germline V gives CDR1 SEHNR, CDR2 FQNEAQ (reference sequence). The germline V and J ends were trimmed by 1 base and 0 bases, with 10 bases remaining between them. This CDR3 has 17 amino acids. The CDR3 loop reads CASSLVGSDSGANVLTF. In nucleotides, the CDR3 is TGTGCCAGCAGCTTAGTAGGATCGGACTCTGGGGCCAACGTCCTGACTTTC.

This clonotype was counted between two and nine times. The V gene is TRBV5-1, the J gene TRBJ2-1, with D perhaps matching TRBD1 (6 bases). Germline V gene sequence: CDR1 SGHRS, CDR2 YFSETQ. With 0 bases removed from V and 13 bases from J, the gap between germline ends came to 20 bases. CDR3 length: 15 residues. The CDR3 protein is CASSLGPGGRGGQFF. CDR3 in DNA: TGCGCCAGCAGCTTGGGTCCGGGCGGTCGAGGGGGACAGTTCTTC. Full variable domain (missing parts from reference TRBV5-1 and TRBJ2-1): KAGVTQTPRYLIKTRGQQVTLSCSPISGHRSVSWYQQTPGQGLQFLFEYFSETQRNKGNFPGRFSGRQFSNSRSEMNVSTLELGDSALYLCASSLGPGGRGGQFFGPGTRLTVL.

As regards this clonotype: Sequence at one end of the junction differs from germline and may be a read error. The genes are TRBV3-1 and TRBJ2-3; D ambiguous. CDR3 length equals 15 residues. In germline, CDR1 is LGHDT, CDR2 YNNKEL (reference sequence). The CDR3 DNA is TGTGTCAGCAGCCAAGATGTCGGGCGGACAGATACGCAGTATTTT. This translates into CVSSQDVGRTDTQYF.

The chain links TRBV12-3 or TRBV12-4 to TRBJ2-1; D unresolved. Trimming left V 2 bases short and J 4 bases short, with 9 bases between. CDR3 length equals 14 residues. CDR3 nucleotides: TGTGCCAGCAGTTTAACGACTGGTTACAATGAGCAGTTCTTC. It specifies CASSLTTGYNEQFF.

This clonotype showed up many times. V gene TRBV2 combines with J gene TRBJ1-5; D is ambiguous. Germline V lookup: CDR1 SNHLY, CDR2 FYNNEI. V was cut by 0 bases and J by 4 bases, with 7 bases left in between. The CDR3 totals 14 residues. The CDR3 bases are TGTGCCAGCAGTGAAGCCTATATAAATCAGCCCCAGCATTTT. Its translation: CASSEAYINQPQHF.

The V and J genes are TRBV10-3 and TRBJ2-7, with D tentatively TRBD1 or TRBD2 (6 bases each). V was clipped by 9 bases and J by 7 bases, with 19 bases between them. The CDR3 runs 13 residues. In germline, CDR1 is ENHRY, CDR2 SYGVKD. The CDR3: CAINRDNGGEQYF. DNA for the CDR3: TGTGCCATAAACCGGGACAATGGGGGGGAGCAGTACTTC.

V usage is TRBV12-3 or TRBV12-4 and J usage is TRBJ2-2; the match to TRBD1 covers 10 bases. The trim removed 8 bases at V and 5 bases at J, leaving 8 bases unmatched. The CDR3 is 15 residues long. The CDR3: CASRPGGQGTGELFF. Written as DNA, the CDR3 is TGTGCCAGCCGACCAGGGGGACAGGGGACCGGGGAGCTGTTTTTT.

V and J are TRBV19 and TRBJ2-7; tentatively, D is TRBD1 (6 bases). Trimming cost V 1 base and J 3 bases, with 13 bases left between them. The V gene's germline CDR1 is LNHDA and CDR2 SQIVND (reference sequence). This CDR3 is built from 15 residues. CDR3 residues: CASSIVQGEDYEQYF. DNA of the CDR3: TGTGCCAGTAGTATAGTACAGGGAGAGGACTACGAGCAGTACTTC.

The chain carries TRBV18 and TRBJ2-3; TRBD1 matches 12 bases. The V segment lost 3 bases and the J segment 5 bases; nucleotides outside the gene matches: 6. Germline values: CDR1 KGHSH, CDR2 LQKENI. The length of the CDR3 is 16 residues. CDR3 bases: TGTGCCAGCTCACCCCGGGACAGGGGGCTTGTAGATACGCAGTATTTT. Its protein is CASSPRDRGLVDTQYF.

The chain has TRBV7-6 and TRBJ2-7; D is unresolved. In germline, CDR1 is SGHVS, CDR2 FNYEAQ. The CDR3 totals 14 residues. Trimming removed 5 bases from V and 4 bases from J, with 15 bases in between. This CDR3 reads CASSPDHQEYEQYF. In DNA form, the CDR3 reads TGTGCCAGCAGCCCGGACCATCAGGAGTACGAGCAGTACTTC.

This clonotype occurred many times. The chain joins TRBV18 to TRBJ1-1; TRBD1 matches at 9 bases. Losses at the gene ends were 3 bases for V and 2 bases for J; bases not matched to a gene: 4. The CDR3 consists of 15 residues. The germline V gene has CDR1 KGHSH and CDR2 LQKENI. Here the CDR3 reads CASSPGQGTNTEAFF. CDR3 coding DNA: TGTGCCAGCTCACCGGGACAGGGAACTAACACTGAAGCTTTCTTT.

In nucleotides, the CDR3 is TGCGCCAGCAGCTTGGCGGGGGCCGACGAGCAGTACTTC. Translation gives CASSLAGADEQYF. V usage is TRBV5-1 and J usage is TRBJ2-7; D possibly matches TRBD1 or TRBD2 (6 bases each). V was pared by 0 bases and J by 5 bases, with 9 bases between. CDR3 size: 13 residues. Germline V gene lookup returns CDR1 SGHRS and CDR2 YFSETQ.

This clonotype was recorded only once. The chain combines TRBV19 with TRBJ1-5; the match to TRBD1 covers 8 bases. This CDR3 spans 14 amino acids. Germline lookup yields CDR1 LNHDA and CDR2 SQIVND (reference sequence). Losses at the gene ends were 4 bases for V and 5 bases for J; bases not matched to a gene: 4. The CDR3: CASSNRGNDQPQHF. CDR3 nucleotides: TGTGCCAGTAGTAACAGGGGGAATGATCAGCCCCAGCATTTT.

This clonotype was observed many times. The genes are TRBV28 and TRBJ2-5, with 9 bases fitting TRBD2. V lost 4 bases to trimming and J lost 3 bases; unmatched junction nucleotides: 6. The germline V gene has CDR1 MDHEN and CDR2 SYDVKM. The CDR3 runs 15 residues. The CDR3 DNA is TGTGCCAGCAGTTCCCCCCCTAGCGGGGAAGAGACCCAGTACTTC. Its translation is CASSSPPSGEETQYF. Full variable domain (missing parts from reference TRBV28 and TRBJ2-5): DVKVTQSSRYLVKRTGEKVFLECVQDMDHENMFWYRQDPGLGLRLIYFSYDVKMKEKGDIPEGYSVSREKKERFSLILESASTNQTSMYLCASSSPPSGEETQYFGPGTRLLVL.

This clonotype has at least ten counts. This sequence joins TRBV15 and TRBJ2-7, with D perhaps matching TRBD1 or TRBD2 (5 bases each). Looked up from germline, CDR1 is LNHNV and CDR2 is YYDKDF (reference sequence). V lost 1 base and J 2 bases, leaving 12 bases between the germline ends. This CDR3 spans 15 amino acids. CDR3 residues: CATSRGGTGTYEQYF. DNA of the CDR3: TGTGCCACCAGCAGAGGGGGGACGGGGACCTACGAGCAGTACTTC.

This clonotype was seen only a few times. The chain joins TRBV28 to TRBJ2-2, with 8 bases aligning to TRBD1. Germline trimming cut 6 bases from V and 6 bases from J; bases unmatched to any gene: 12. The CDR3 totals 16 residues. Germline assignment: CDR1 MDHEN and CDR2 SYDVKM. CDR3 region: CASSLGLRGPAGELFF. The CDR3 bases are TGTGCCAGCAGCTTGGGCCTCAGGGGGCCTGCCGGGGAGCTGTTTTTT.

The gene calls are TRBV13 and TRBJ2-2; D may be TRBD2 (6 bases). V gave up 5 bases and J gave up 7 bases, with 17 bases separating them. Per the germline V gene, CDR1 is PRHDT and CDR2 is FYEKMQ (reference sequence). This CDR3 region has 15 residues. CDR3 DNA sequence: TGTGCCAGCAGCCCCGGGAGCGGTCGGGACGGGGAGCTGTTTTTT. The encoded protein is CASSPGSGRDGELFF.

J is TRBJ2-1 and V is TRBV28; D may match TRBD1 or TRBD2 (5 bases each). The CDR3 contains 15 residues. Between the trimmed V and J ends, which lost 2 bases and 7 bases, there was a span of 15 bases. Germline V gene sequence: CDR1 MDHEN, CDR2 SYDVKM. The CDR3 here is CASSLRLVGPNEQFF. The CDR3 DNA reads TGTGCCAGCAGTTTAAGGCTCGTGGGACCAAATGAGCAGTTCTTC. Variable domain in full (rest from reference TRBV28 and TRBJ2-1): DVKVTQSSRYLVKRTGEKVFLECVQDMDHENMFWYRQDPGLGLRLIYFSYDVKMKEKGDIPEGYSVSREKKERFSLILESASTNQTSMYLCASSLRLVGPNEQFFGPGTRLTVL.

This chain uses TRBV19 with TRBJ1-2; 8 bases are shared with TRBD1. Looked up from germline, CDR1 is LNHDA and CDR2 is SQIVND (reference sequence). The CDR3 has 15 amino acids. Trimming removed 4 bases from V and 5 bases from J; junction bases left unmatched: 9. In DNA, the CDR3 is TGTGCCAGTAGTAGTATAGGACAGGGACCTTATGGCTACACCTTC. Protein sequence: CASSSIGQGPYGYTF.

This clonotype showed up many times. The chain carries TRBV6-5 and TRBJ2-7, with D possibly matching TRBD1 (5 bases). Per germline, CDR1 MNHEY and CDR2 SVGAGI. V gave up 2 bases and J gave up 5 bases, with 22 bases separating them. This CDR3 comprises 17 residues. The CDR3 nucleotides are TGTGCCAGCAGTTACGCCCTACGCTCCCAGGGTACCCACGAGCAGTACTTC. Translated, it gives CASSYALRSQGTHEQYF.

In its sample, this clonotype was seen many times. The rearrangement joins TRBV2 to TRBJ2-5; the D gene is possibly TRBD2 (6 bases). CDR3 length equals 12 residues. Germline V gene lookup returns CDR1 SNHLY and CDR2 FYNNEI. Trimming removed 10 bases at V and 2 bases at J, with 11 bases between. CDR3 DNA sequence: TGTGCCATCCGGGACTCTCAAGAGACCCAGTACTTC. Encoded protein: CAIRDSQETQYF. The variable domain in full, completed from reference TRBV2 and TRBJ2-5, reads EPEVTQTPSHQVTQMGQEVILRCVPISNHLYFYWYRQILGQKVEFLVSFYNNEISEKSEIFDDQFSVERPDGSNFTLKIRSTKLEDSAMYFCAIRDSQETQYFGPGTRLLVL.